This T cell receptor (beta chain) was sequenced in a study of T cell responses to AZD1222 COVID-19 vaccine. General study findings and limits: Receipt of two AZD1222 doses was followed by a rise in Spike-specific TCR breadth and depth. Donors were largely white British and mainly female; clonal diversity was possibly underestimated.

V was pared by 0 bases and J by 1 base, with 10 bases between. Germline CDR1 LGHNA, CDR2 YSLEER. The length of the CDR3 is 15 residues. TCRdb keeps only in-frame clones here, not all; method: immunoSEQ multiplex PCR. The sample includes some 150,000 clones, under 95% seen only once; the top ten take about 5.3%. On this clone itself: No antigen is known for it.

Specimen: peripheral blood, collected on day 0 of AZD1222 vaccination. J is TRBJ2-7 and V is TRBV4-3; D unclear. This TCR was sampled from an adult in good health. The CDR3 DNA follows: TGCGCCAGCAGCCAAGATTTAGGGATTTCCTACGAGCAGTACTTC. This gives the protein CASSQDLGISYEQYF.